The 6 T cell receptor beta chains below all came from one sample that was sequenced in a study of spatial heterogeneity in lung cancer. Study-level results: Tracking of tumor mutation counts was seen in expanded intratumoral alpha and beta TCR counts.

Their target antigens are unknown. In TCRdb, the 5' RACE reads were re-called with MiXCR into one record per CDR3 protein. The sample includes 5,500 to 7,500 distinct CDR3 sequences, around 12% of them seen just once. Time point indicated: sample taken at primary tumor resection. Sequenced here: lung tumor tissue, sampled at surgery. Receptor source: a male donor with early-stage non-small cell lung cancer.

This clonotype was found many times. The CDR3 sequence is CASSFQGPVGLAGLYF. The CDR3 DNA reads as TGTGCCAGCAGCTTCCAGGGGCCGGTCGGGCTAGCGGGACTCTACTTC. The rearrangement uses TRBV5-4 and TRBJ2-5; 9 bases are shared with TRBD2. The germline CDR1 and CDR2 sequences are SGHNT and YYREEE (reference sequence). This CDR3 has 16 amino acids. Trimming took 2 bases from V and 14 from J; bases not matched to a gene: 19.

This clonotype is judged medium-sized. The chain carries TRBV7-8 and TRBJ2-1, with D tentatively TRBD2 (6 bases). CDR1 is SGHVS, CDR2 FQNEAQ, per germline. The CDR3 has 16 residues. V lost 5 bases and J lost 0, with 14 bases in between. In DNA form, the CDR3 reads TGTGCCAGCAGCGCCAGACTAGGGAGCTCCTACAATGAGCAGTTCTTC. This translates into CASSARLGSSYNEQFF.

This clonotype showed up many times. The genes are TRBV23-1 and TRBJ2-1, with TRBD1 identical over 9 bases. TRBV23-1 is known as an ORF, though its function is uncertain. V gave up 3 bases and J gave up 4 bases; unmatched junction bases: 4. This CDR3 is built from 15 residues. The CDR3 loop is CASSQSDRGYNEQFF. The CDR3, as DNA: TGCGCCAGCAGTCAGTCGGACAGGGGATACAATGAGCAGTTCTTC.

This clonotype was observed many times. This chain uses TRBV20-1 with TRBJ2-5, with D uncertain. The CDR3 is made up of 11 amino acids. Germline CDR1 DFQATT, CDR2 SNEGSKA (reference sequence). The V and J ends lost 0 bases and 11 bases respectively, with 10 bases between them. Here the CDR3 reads CSARDSPLQYF. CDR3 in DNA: TGCAGTGCTAGAGATTCTCCCCTTCAGTACTTC.

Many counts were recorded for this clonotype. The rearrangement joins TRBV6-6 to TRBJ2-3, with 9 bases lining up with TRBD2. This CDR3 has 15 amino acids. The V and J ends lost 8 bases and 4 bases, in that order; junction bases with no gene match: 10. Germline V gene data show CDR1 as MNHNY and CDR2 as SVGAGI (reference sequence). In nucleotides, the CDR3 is TGTGCCAGCGACGGGGCTAGCGGGGCACCAGATACGCAGTATTTT. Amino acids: CASDGASGAPDTQYF.

The CDR3 nucleotides read TGTGCCAGCAGTTACCAATGGGGACAGGGGTACGAGCAGTACTTC. It translates to CASSYQWGQGYEQYF. This chain joins TRBV6-6 and TRBJ2-7, with TRBD1 matching 10 bases. The CDR3 is 15 residues long. V shed 2 bases, J shed 4 bases, and the junction held 5 bases outside the gene matches. Germline V gene sequence: CDR1 MNHNY, CDR2 SVGAGI (reference sequence).